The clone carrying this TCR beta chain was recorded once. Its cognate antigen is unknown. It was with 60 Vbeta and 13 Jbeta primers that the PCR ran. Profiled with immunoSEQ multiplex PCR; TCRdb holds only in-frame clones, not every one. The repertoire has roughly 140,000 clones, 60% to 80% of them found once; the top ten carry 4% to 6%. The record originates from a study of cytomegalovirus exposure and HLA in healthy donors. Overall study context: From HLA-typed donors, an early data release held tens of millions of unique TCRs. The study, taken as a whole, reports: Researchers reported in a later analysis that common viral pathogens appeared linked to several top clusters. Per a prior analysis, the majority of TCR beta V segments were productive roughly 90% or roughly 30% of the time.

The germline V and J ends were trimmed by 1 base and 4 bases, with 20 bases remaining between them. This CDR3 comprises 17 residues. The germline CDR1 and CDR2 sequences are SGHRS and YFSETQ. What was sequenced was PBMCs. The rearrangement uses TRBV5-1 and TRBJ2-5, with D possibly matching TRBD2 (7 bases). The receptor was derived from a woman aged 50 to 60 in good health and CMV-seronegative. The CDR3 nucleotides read TGCGCCAGCAGCTTGAGGGGGGGGCTCCCGGTGGGAGAGACCCAGTACTTC. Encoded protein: CASSLRGGLPVGETQYF.